This T cell receptor beta chain was identified in a study of long-term antiretroviral therapy in people with HIV. Study-level findings and limits: Specimens of blood were obtained during about 2003 to 2018, possibly under older ART regimens. On ART adherence, viral resistance or therapy changes, no data were available.

The CDR3 length is 17 residues. Trimming at V came to 4 bases and at J to 5 bases, leaving 14 bases not matched to a gene. Germline loops: CDR1 KGHSH, CDR2 LQKENI. It was version v3.0 of the immunoSEQ assay that was run at survey level. Assay: immunoSEQ multiplex PCR; the TCRdb copy retains only in-frame clones and omits some. The sample holds 30,000 to 40,000 clones, nearly 90% seen once. As regards this clone: Its antigen is unknown.

The chain carries TRBV18 and TRBJ2-5, with 9 bases lining up with TRBD2. The material sequenced was unsorted PBMCs, taken 1.1 years after starting antiretroviral therapy. This sequence was found in a young man with HIV. The DNA of the CDR3 is TGTGCCAGCTCACTCAGCGCCGTTAGTAGCGGGGGTGAGACCCAGTACTTC. Translated: CASSLSAVSSGGETQYF.